The 25 T cell receptor beta chains listed next were all sequenced from one sample in a study of OX40 agonist ivuxolimab in advanced cancers. The data were produced by immunoSEQ multiplex PCR, yet TCRdb's version contains in-frame clones alone and is incomplete. The sample records around 60,000 clones, 79% being singletons. Here the sequenced sample was CD4+ or CD8+ T cells sorted from blood, taken in a trial of the OX40 agonist ivuxolimab. These receptor sequences come from an adult with an advanced solid tumor such as melanoma, head and neck, liver or kidney cancer.

This chain links TRBV7-9 with TRBJ2-7; D may be TRBD1 (6 bases). CDR1 is SEHNR and CDR2 is FQNEAQ in the germline V gene (reference sequence). V lost 4 bases, J lost 1 base, and 8 bases lay in between. This CDR3 is 13 amino acids long. CDR3: CASSSGQSYEQYF. Written as DNA, the CDR3 is TGTGCCAGCAGCTCCGGACAGTCCTACGAGCAGTACTTC.

This chain uses TRBV15 with TRBJ1-2; D unclear. This CDR3 has 13 residues. In germline, CDR1 is LNHNV, CDR2 YYDKDF (reference sequence). The V gene lost 5 bases and the J gene lost 1 base, with 8 bases spanning the gap. The CDR3 DNA reads TGTGCCACCAGCGTAGATTTTAACTATGGCTACACCTTC. Encoded protein: CATSVDFNYGYTF.

This clone was seen only once. The chain is built from TRBV2 and TRBJ1-4; tentative D call: TRBD1 (5 bases). From germline, CDR1 is SNHLY and CDR2 FYNNEI. Trimming shortened V by 3 bases and J by 0 bases, and 23 bases separated the two germline ends. The CDR3 is made up of 20 amino acids. CDR3 residues: CASSDMVGAIILATNEKLFF. DNA of the CDR3: TGTGCCAGCAGTGATATGGTTGGGGCAATCATCTTGGCAACTAATGAAAAACTGTTTTTT.

This clone was seen more than once but under ten times. V and J are TRBV28 and TRBJ2-3; D unclear. Per germline, CDR1 MDHEN and CDR2 SYDVKM. CDR3 length: 15 amino acids. V was clipped by 6 bases and J by 1 base, with 14 bases between them. CDR3 sequence (DNA): TGTGCCAGCAGCTCGACCCCGGACGGCACAGATACGCAGTATTTT. It codes for CASSSTPDGTDTQYF.

The chain recombines TRBV5-5 with TRBJ2-4, with D perhaps TRBD1 (5 bases). Germline values: CDR1 SGHKS, CDR2 YYEKEE (reference sequence). The CDR3 consists of 14 residues. Trimming took off 4 bases at V and 0 bases at J, with 8 bases between the two ends. The CDR3 region has the DNA TGTGCCAGCAGCGTAGGGGTAGCCAAAAACATTCAGTACTTC. This codes for CASSVGVAKNIQYF.

The chain combines TRBV5-1 with TRBJ2-7, with TRBD1 identical over 9 bases. CDR3 length equals 13 residues. Germline trimming cut 5 bases from V and 3 bases from J; bases unmatched to any gene: 3. Germline CDR1 SGHRS, CDR2 YFSETQ. CDR3 loop: CASRTGGDYEQYF. CDR3 DNA: TGCGCCAGCAGGACAGGGGGAGACTACGAGCAGTACTTC.

The rearrangement uses TRBV28 and TRBJ1-5; D not resolved. Germline V lookup: CDR1 MDHEN, CDR2 SYDVKM. The CDR3 is made up of 12 amino acids. Trimming stripped 6 bases from V and 0 bases from J, with 3 bases between. The chain's CDR3 is CASRASNQPQHF. The DNA of the CDR3 is TGTGCCAGCAGGGCTAGCAATCAGCCCCAGCATTTT.

The rearrangement joins TRBV7-9 to TRBJ2-7, with 9 bases fitting TRBD2. CDR3 length: 14 residues. Germline V CDR1 and CDR2: SEHNR, FQNEAQ (reference sequence). The V segment lost 3 bases and the J segment 4 bases; nucleotides outside the gene matches: 4. The chain's CDR3 is CASSLGSGGYEQYF. DNA of the CDR3: TGTGCCAGCAGCTTGGGTAGCGGGGGATACGAGCAGTACTTC.

This rearrangement joins TRBV6-5 to TRBJ1-5; 7 nucleotides agree with TRBD1. The length of the CDR3 is 14 residues. The junction had 10 bases not matched to a gene; V was cut back by 5 bases and J by 9 bases. Germline CDR1 and CDR2: MNHEY and SVGAGI. CDR3: CASSKGAPQGPQHF. The CDR3 bases are TGTGCCAGCAGTAAGGGGGCCCCTCAGGGGCCCCAGCATTTT.

The chain couples TRBV13 to TRBJ2-3, with 11 bases identical to TRBD2. CDR3 length: 16 amino acids. J gave up 6 bases and V 3 bases, and 8 bases lay outside the gene matches. The germline V gene has CDR1 PRHDT and CDR2 FYEKMQ (reference sequence). Here the CDR3 reads CASSFLAGGGDDTQYF. CDR3 DNA: TGTGCCAGCAGCTTTCTAGCGGGGGGCGGGGATGATACGCAGTATTTT.

This clone was counted ten times or more. V is TRBV6-6 and J is TRBJ1-5; D unresolved. This CDR3 has 13 amino acids. The V gene's germline CDR1 is MNHNY and CDR2 SVGAGI (reference sequence). Trimming pared 10 bases from V and 0 bases from J, leaving 10 bases between. The CDR3 DNA is TGTGCCACCAGACTTGATAGCAATCAGCCCCAGCATTTT. Its translation: CATRLDSNQPQHF.

The chain joins TRBV6-1 to TRBJ1-1, with 7 bases that match TRBD1. With V trimmed by 10 bases and J by 0 bases, 11 bases remained unmatched. Per germline, CDR1 MNHNS and CDR2 SASEGT. The CDR3 consists of 15 residues. The CDR3, as DNA: TGTGCCACCATCAGGGGACAGATGCTGAACACTGAAGCTTTCTTT. Translating gives CATIRGQMLNTEAFF.

V and J are TRBV18 and TRBJ2-1, with 10 bases fitting TRBD1. Unmatched junction bases numbered 12, after V lost 3 bases and J lost 10 bases. The CDR3 spans 16 residues. CDR1 and CDR2 (germline): KGHSH, LQKENI. The CDR3 sequence is CASSPMGTGAGSEQFF. CDR3 sequence (DNA): TGTGCCAGCTCACCGATGGGGACAGGGGCTGGTTCGGAGCAGTTCTTC.

The chain employs TRBV4-2 and TRBJ2-3; a weak D match, TRBD1 (5 bases). CDR3 length: 14 amino acids. Germline V gene sequence: CDR1 LGHNA, CDR2 YNFKEQ. V shed 4 bases and J shed 2 bases, with 10 bases lying between them. The CDR3 here is CASSRGQFTDTQYF. The CDR3 DNA follows: TGTGCCAGCAGCCGCGGACAATTCACAGATACGCAGTATTTT.

The chain employs TRBV7-9 and TRBJ2-2, with 10 bases matching TRBD2. Germline V gene lookup returns CDR1 SEHNR and CDR2 FQNEAQ (reference sequence). The length of the CDR3 is 15 residues. V lost 5 bases and J lost 4; bases outside the gene matches: 4. The CDR3 DNA is TGTGCCAGCAGCCGGACTAGCGGTGGCACCGGGGAGCTGTTTTTT. Amino acids: CASSRTSGGTGELFF. The full variable domain, in which reference TRBV7-9 and TRBJ2-2 provide the parts outside the CDR3, is DTGVSQNPRHKITKRGQNVTFRCDPISEHNRLYWYRQTLGQGPEFLTYFQNEAQLEKSRLLSDRFSAERPKGSFSTLEIQRTEQGDSAMYLCASSRTSGGTGELFFGEGSRLTVL.

V usage is TRBV11-2 and J usage is TRBJ1-3; no reliable D call. Between the trimmed V and J ends, which lost 8 bases and 4 bases, there was a span of 9 bases. Per the germline V gene, CDR1 is SGHAT and CDR2 is FQNNGV. The CDR3 is made up of 12 amino acids. DNA of the CDR3: TGTGCCAGCGGGTTTACGGGAAACACCATATATTTT. Its protein is CASGFTGNTIYF.

The genes are TRBV10-3 and TRBJ2-1, with 12 positions matching TRBD2. Germline V gene sequence: CDR1 ENHRY, CDR2 SYGVKD. This CDR3 comprises 17 residues. Germline trimming cut 0 bases from V and 3 bases from J; bases unmatched to any gene: 3. In DNA form, the CDR3 reads TGTGCCATCAGTGAGTCCCCTAGCGGGGGGGGCTACAATGAGCAGTTCTTC. Translating it yields CAISESPSGGGYNEQFF.

The chain employs TRBV19 and TRBJ1-2, with 7 bases that match TRBD1. CDR1 and CDR2 (germline): LNHDA, SQIVND (reference sequence). The trim removed 8 bases at V and 4 bases at J, leaving 13 bases unmatched. The CDR3 contains 15 residues. This CDR3 reads CASSFPGPGGYGYTF. In nucleotides, the CDR3 is TGTGCCAGTTCCTTTCCGGGACCAGGGGGCTATGGCTACACCTTC. The whole variable domain, remainder taken from reference TRBV19 and TRBJ1-2, is DGGITQSPKYLFRKEGQNVTLSCEQNLNHDAMYWYRQDPGQGLRLIYYSQIVNDFQKGDIAEGYSVSREKKESFPLTVTSAQKNPTAFYLCASSFPGPGGYGYTFGSGTRLTVV.

This rearrangement joins TRBV5-1 to TRBJ2-5; 11 nucleotides match TRBD2. The CDR3 has 18 amino acids. CDR1 and CDR2 (germline): SGHRS, YFSETQ. V lost 0 bases and J lost 7; bases outside the gene matches: 14. This CDR3 reads CASSLAPLLAGAPGTQYF. The CDR3 region has the DNA TGCGCCAGCAGCTTGGCCCCATTACTAGCGGGGGCCCCGGGGACCCAGTACTTC. The full variable domain, its missing parts supplied by reference TRBV5-1 and TRBJ2-5, is KAGVTQTPRYLIKTRGQQVTLSCSPISGHRSVSWYQQTPGQGLQFLFEYFSETQRNKGNFPGRFSGRQFSNSRSEMNVSTLELGDSALYLCASSLAPLLAGAPGTQYFGPGTRLLVL.

The chain has TRBV5-5 and TRBJ2-7; 9 bases match TRBD2. Germline V gene lookup returns CDR1 SGHKS and CDR2 YYEKEE (reference sequence). V was clipped by 3 bases and J by 4 bases; unmatched bases: 5. The CDR3 has 14 amino acids. The CDR3 loop is CASSSAGGSYEQYF. The CDR3, as DNA: TGTGCCAGCAGCTCAGCGGGGGGCTCTTACGAGCAGTACTTC.

As for this clone: Within the sample, other DNA sequences also encode this same CDR3. The chain combines TRBV4-3 with TRBJ2-2, with D maybe TRBD1 (5 bases). This CDR3 comprises 15 residues. The germline V gene has CDR1 LGHNA and CDR2 YSLEER. The germline V and J ends were trimmed by 1 base and 4 bases, with 10 bases remaining between them. This CDR3 reads CASSQGQGSTGELFF. CDR3 DNA: TGCGCCAGCAGCCAAGGTCAGGGCTCCACCGGGGAGCTGTTTTTT.

The chain employs TRBV2 and TRBJ1-1; 8 bases are shared with TRBD1. Germline assignment: CDR1 SNHLY and CDR2 FYNNEI. CDR3 length equals 15 residues. The J segment lost 4 bases and the V segment lost 1 base, leaving 5 bases of the junction unmatched. In nucleotides, the CDR3 is TGTGCCAGCAGTGAAGGAACAGGGGGGGCCACTGAAGCTTTCTTT. Encoded protein: CASSEGTGGATEAFF.

V is TRBV5-1 and J is TRBJ1-1, with 7 bases matching TRBD1. The CDR3 loop spans 13 amino acids. V gave up 4 bases and J gave up 6 bases; unmatched junction bases: 6. Germline loops: CDR1 SGHRS, CDR2 YFSETQ. The CDR3 DNA reads TGCGCCAGCAGCCCACGACAGGGCGCTGAAGCTTTCTTT. This codes for CASSPRQGAEAFF.

This clone appeared once. The chain employs TRBV14 and TRBJ2-5; 10 bases match TRBD2. Germline V gives CDR1 SGHDN, CDR2 FVKESK. The V and J ends lost 4 bases and 5 bases, in that order; junction bases with no gene match: 7. The CDR3 spans 15 residues. This CDR3 reads CASSRMVAGGETQYF. DNA for the CDR3: TGTGCCAGCAGCCGGATGGTAGCGGGAGGTGAGACCCAGTACTTC.

The chain couples TRBV7-2 to TRBJ2-5; tentatively, D is TRBD2 (6 bases). TRBJ2-7 explains the end of the DNA better; the J call may be wrong. The germline gives CDR1 SGHTA, CDR2 FQGNSA. The CDR3 runs to 13 residues. The chain's CDR3 is CASSPGGAYEQYF. The CDR3 DNA reads as TGTGCCAGCAGCCCTGGCGGGGCCTACGAGCAGTACTTC.